The clone carrying this T cell receptor beta chain came up many times. The antigen remains undetermined. Researchers used two-round multiplex PCR to amplify TCR beta CDR3 starting from genomic DNA. Used in first-round PCR were primers specific to each TRBV and TRBJ gene. Universal primers drove the second round of PCR amplification. Using its own MiXCR run on the multiplex PCR reads, TCRdb lists one record per CDR3 protein. The repertoire includes around 20,000 distinct CDR3 sequences, around 50% of them detected once, and 25% to 30% sits in the top ten. The CDR3 spans 15 residues. V shed 7 bases and J 4 bases; nucleotides not matched to a gene: 8. This sample was included in a study of prognosis after radiotherapy for stage I lung cancer. Looking at the study overall: Radiotherapy used SBRT, divided into 3 to 5 fractions and reaching a biologically effective dose of at least 100 Gy. General observations from the study: Patients given stereotactic body radiation therapy showed fewer unique TCR clones afterward, median approximately 10,000 versus 7,000.

The patients, a group without prior chemotherapy, radiotherapy or other malignancies, were all node-negative on CT and PET/CT. The starting material was PBMCs, obtained before or after stereotactic body radiation therapy (not recorded which). The chain combines TRBV12-3 or TRBV12-4 with TRBJ2-7, with 12 bases identical to TRBD2. The origin of this receptor is a donor aged 50 or older with non-small cell lung cancer. The CDR3 is CASKSSGRASYEQYF. In nucleotides, the CDR3 is TGTGCCAGCAAGTCTAGCGGGAGGGCCTCGTACGAGCAGTACTTC.